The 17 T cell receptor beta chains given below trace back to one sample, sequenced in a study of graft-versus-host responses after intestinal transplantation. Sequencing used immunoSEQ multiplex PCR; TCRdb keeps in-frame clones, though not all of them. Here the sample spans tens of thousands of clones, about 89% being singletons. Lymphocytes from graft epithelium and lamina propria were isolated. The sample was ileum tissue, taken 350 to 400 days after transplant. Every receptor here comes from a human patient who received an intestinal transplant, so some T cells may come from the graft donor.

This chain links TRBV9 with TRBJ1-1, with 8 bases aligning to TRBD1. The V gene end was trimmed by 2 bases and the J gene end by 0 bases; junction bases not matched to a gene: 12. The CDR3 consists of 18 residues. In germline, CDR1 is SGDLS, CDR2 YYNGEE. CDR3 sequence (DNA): TGTGCCAGCAGCGTCCCTGCAGGGGGCGTTCTACTGAACACTGAAGCTTTCTTT. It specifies CASSVPAGGVLLNTEAFF.

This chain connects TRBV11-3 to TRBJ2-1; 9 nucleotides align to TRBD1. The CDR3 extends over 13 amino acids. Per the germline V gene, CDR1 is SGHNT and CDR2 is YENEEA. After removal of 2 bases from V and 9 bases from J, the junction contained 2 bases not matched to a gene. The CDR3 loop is CASSLMTGGEQFF. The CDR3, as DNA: TGTGCCAGCAGCTTAATGACAGGGGGTGAGCAGTTCTTC. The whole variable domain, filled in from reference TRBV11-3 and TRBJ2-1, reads EAGVVQSPRYKIIEKKQPVAFWCNPISGHNTLYWYLQNLGQGPELLIRYENEEAVDDSQLPKDRFSAERLKGVDSTLKIQPAELGDSAVYLCASSLMTGGEQFFGPGTRLTVL.

CDR3 DNA: TGTGCCAGCAAGCTCAGGGCTACCTATGCCTACGAGCAGTACTTC. Protein sequence: CASKLRATYAYEQYF. The rearrangement links TRBV5-6 to TRBJ2-7; D might be TRBD1 (5 bases). CDR3 length equals 15 residues. The V gene's germline CDR1 is SGHDT and CDR2 YYEEEE. The V end lost 6 bases, the J end lost 2 bases, and 18 bases lay between the germline ends.

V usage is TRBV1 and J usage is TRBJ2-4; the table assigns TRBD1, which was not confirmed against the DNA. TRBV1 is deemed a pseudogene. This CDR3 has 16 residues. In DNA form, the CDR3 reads TGCACCAGCAGCCTTAGGACAGGGGTAGCCAAAAACATTCAGTACTTC. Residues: CTSSLRTGVAKNIQYF.

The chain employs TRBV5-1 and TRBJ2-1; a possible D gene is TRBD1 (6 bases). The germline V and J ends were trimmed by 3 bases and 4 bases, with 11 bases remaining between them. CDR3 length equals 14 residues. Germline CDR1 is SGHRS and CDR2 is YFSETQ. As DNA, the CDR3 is TGCGCCAGCAGCTCCGAGACAGGATACAATGAGCAGTTCTTC. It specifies CASSSETGYNEQFF.

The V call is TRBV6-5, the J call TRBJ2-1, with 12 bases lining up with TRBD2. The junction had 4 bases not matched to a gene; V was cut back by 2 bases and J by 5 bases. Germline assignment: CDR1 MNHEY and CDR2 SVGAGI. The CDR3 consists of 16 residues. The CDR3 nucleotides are TGTGCCAGCAGTTACCCCGGACTAGCGGGACACAATGAGCAGTTCTTC. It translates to CASSYPGLAGHNEQFF.

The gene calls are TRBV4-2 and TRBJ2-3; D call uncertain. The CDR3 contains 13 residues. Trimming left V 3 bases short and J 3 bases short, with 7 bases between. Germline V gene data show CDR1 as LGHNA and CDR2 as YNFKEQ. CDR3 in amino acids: CASSQDLTDTQYF. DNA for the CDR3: TGTGCCAGCAGCCAGGATTTGACAGATACGCAGTATTTT.

The CDR3 sequence: CSVGAGVGEKLFF. The CDR3 nucleotides read TGCAGCGTTGGCGCAGGAGTGGGTGAAAAACTGTTTTTT. V gene TRBV29-1 combines with J gene TRBJ1-4; D is ambiguous. The CDR3 sequence is 13 residues long. V gave up 4 bases and J gave up 7 bases, with 13 bases separating them. Germline values: CDR1 SQVTM, CDR2 ANQGSEA.

The CDR3 reads CASSSRGTEAFF. In nucleotides, the CDR3 is TGTGCCAGCAGCTCCCGGGGCACTGAAGCTTTCTTT. This rearrangement joins TRBV11-2 to TRBJ1-1; D is undetermined. The CDR3 has 12 residues. Germline CDR1 is SGHAT and CDR2 is FQNNGV. V was cut by 4 bases and J by 4 bases, with 7 bases left in between.

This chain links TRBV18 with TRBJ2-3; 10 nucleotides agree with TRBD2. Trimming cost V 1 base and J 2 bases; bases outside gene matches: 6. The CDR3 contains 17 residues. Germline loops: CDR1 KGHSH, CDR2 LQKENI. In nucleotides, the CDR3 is TGTGCCAGCTCACCACTGGCTAGCGGGGGACTCACAGATACGCAGTATTTT. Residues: CASSPLASGGLTDTQYF. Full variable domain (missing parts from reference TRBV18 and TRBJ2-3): NAGVMQNPRHLVRRRGQEARLRCSPMKGHSHVYWYRQLPEEGLKFMVYLQKENIIDESGMPKERFSAEFPKEGPSILRIQQVVRGDSAAYFCASSPLASGGLTDTQYFGPGTRLTVL.

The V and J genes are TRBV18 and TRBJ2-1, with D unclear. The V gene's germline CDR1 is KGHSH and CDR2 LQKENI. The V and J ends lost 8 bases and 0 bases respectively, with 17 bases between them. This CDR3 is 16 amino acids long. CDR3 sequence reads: CASTPPPRSSYNEQFF. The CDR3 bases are TGTGCCAGCACCCCCCCTCCCCGGAGCTCCTACAATGAGCAGTTCTTC.

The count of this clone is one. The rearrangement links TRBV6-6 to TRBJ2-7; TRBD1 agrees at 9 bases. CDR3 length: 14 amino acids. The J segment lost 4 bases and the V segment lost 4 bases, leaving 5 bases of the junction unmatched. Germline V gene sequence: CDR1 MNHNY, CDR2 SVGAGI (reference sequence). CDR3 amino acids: CASSWTGVQYEQYF. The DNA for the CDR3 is TGTGCCAGCAGTTGGACAGGGGTCCAATACGAGCAGTACTTC.

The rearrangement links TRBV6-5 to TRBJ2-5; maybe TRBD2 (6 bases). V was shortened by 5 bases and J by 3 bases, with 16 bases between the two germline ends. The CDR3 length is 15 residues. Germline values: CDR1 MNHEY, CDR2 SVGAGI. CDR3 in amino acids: CASSRLSGTEETQYF. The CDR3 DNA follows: TGTGCCAGCAGTCGCCTATCCGGGACTGAAGAGACCCAGTACTTC.

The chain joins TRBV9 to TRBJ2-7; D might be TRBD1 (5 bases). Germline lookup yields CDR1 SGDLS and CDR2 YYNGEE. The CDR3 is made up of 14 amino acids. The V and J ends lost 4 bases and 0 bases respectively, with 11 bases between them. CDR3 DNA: TGTGCCAGCAGCCCGCGACAGAGCTCCTACGAGCAGTACTTC. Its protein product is CASSPRQSSYEQYF.

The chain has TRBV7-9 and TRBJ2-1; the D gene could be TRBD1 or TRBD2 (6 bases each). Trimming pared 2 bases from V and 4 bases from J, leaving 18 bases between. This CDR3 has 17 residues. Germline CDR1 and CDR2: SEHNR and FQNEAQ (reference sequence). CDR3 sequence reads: CASSLMGRGGRYNEQFF. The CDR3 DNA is TGTGCCAGCAGCTTAATGGGACGAGGGGGGCGGTACAATGAGCAGTTCTTC.

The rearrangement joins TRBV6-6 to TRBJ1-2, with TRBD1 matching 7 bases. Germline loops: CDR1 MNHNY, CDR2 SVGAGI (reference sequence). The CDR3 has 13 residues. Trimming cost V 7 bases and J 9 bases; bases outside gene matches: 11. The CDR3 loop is CASTSQGGRRYTF. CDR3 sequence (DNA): TGTGCCAGCACCTCCCAAGGGGGCAGGCGCTACACCTTC.

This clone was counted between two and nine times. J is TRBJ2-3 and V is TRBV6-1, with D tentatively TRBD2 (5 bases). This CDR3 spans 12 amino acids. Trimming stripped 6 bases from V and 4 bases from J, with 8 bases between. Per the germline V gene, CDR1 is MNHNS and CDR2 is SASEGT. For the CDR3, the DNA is TGTGCCAGCAGGGCACTAGCAGATACGCAGTATTTT. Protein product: CASRALADTQYF.